This T cell receptor beta chain was retrieved from a study of CD4 T cells in relation to SARS-CoV-2 and coronaviruses. On the study more broadly: PBMCs were cultured with antigen for over 8 days before TCR beta sequencing.

Study observations and caveats: In roughly two thirds of donors, memory CD4+ clonotypes crossrecognized SARS-CoV-2 and at least one common cold coronavirus spike.

The data were produced by immunoSEQ multiplex PCR, yet TCRdb's version contains in-frame clones alone and is incomplete. The sample carries roughly 10,000 clones, around 80% recorded once. The CDR3 extends over 16 amino acids. The germline V gene encodes CDR1 SSHAT and CDR2 FNYEAQ (reference sequence). Trimming at V came to 5 bases and at J to 7 bases, leaving 15 bases not matched to a gene. On this clone: Its antigen is as yet unknown.

Unexposed donor CD4+ T cells date from 2011-2018, before the COVID-19 pandemic. After about 11 days of culture, CD4+ T cells were isolated. As cell numbers allowed, unexposed-donor CD4+ T cells faced SARS-CoV-2 S/N and four cold-coronavirus spikes. Each well had a few million PBMCs in approximately 5.1% human AB serum with IL-2. V gene TRBV7-7 combines with J gene TRBJ2-5; 8 positions match TRBD2. This TCR was sampled from a human donor in good health. The sample consisted of CD4+ T cells from PBMCs, cultured in vitro. The CDR3 loop is CASSQSPGGAEATQYF. CDR3 nucleotide sequence: TGTGCCAGCAGCCAATCCCCCGGGGGGGCCGAAGCGACCCAGTACTTC.